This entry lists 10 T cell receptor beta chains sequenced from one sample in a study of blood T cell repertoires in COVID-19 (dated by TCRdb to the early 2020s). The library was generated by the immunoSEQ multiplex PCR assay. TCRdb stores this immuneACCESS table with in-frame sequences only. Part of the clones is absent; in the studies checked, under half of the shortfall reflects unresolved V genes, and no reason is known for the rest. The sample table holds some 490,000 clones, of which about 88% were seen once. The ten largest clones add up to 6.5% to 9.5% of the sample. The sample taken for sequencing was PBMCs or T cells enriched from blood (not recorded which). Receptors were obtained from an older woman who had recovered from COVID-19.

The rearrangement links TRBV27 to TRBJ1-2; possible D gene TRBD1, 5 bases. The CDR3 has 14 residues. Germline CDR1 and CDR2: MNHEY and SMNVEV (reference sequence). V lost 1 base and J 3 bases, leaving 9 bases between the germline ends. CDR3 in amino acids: CASSLFTGDYGYTF. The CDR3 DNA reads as TGTGCCAGCAGTTTATTTACGGGGGACTATGGCTACACCTTC.

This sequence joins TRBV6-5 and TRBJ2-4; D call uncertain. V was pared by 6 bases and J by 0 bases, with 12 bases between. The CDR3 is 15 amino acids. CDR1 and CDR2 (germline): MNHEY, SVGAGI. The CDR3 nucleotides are TGTGCCAGCAGCCTTACCGCGCTAGCCAAAAACATTCAGTACTTC. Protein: CASSLTALAKNIQYF.

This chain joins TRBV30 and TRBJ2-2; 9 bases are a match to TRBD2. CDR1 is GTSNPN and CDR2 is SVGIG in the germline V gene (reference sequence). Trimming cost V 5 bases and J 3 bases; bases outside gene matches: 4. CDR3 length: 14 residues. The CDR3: CAWGRGGHTGELFF. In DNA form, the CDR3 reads TGTGCCTGGGGGCGGGGGGGCCACACCGGGGAGCTGTTTTTT. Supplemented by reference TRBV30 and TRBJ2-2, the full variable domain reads SQTIHQWPATLVQPVGSPLSLECTVEGTSNPNLYWYRQAAGRGLQLLFYSVGIGQISSEVPQNLSASRPQDRQFILSSKKLLLSDSGFYLCAWGRGGHTGELFFGEGSRLTVL.

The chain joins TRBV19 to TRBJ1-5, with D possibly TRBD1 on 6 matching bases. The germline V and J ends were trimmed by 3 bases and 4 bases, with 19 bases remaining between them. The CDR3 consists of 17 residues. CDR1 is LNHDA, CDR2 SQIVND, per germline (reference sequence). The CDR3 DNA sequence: TGTGCCAGTAGTATCGGTATATTTGGGGGCTCTAATCAGCCCCAGCATTTT. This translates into CASSIGIFGGSNQPQHF.

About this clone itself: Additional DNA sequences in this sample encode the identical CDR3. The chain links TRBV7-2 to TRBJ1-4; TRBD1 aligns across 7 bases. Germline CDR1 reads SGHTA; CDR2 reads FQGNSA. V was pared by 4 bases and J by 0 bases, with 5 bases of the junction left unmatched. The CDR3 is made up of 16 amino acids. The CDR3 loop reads CASSSGQLTTNEKLFF. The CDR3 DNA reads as TGTGCCAGCAGCTCGGGACAGCTAACAACTAATGAAAAACTGTTTTTT.

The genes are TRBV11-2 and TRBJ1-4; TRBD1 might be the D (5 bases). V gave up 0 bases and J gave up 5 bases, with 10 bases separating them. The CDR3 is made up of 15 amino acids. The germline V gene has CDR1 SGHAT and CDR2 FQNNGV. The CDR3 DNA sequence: TGTGCCAGCAGCTTAGATGGGGGGATCAATGAAAAACTGTTTTTT. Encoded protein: CASSLDGGINEKLFF.

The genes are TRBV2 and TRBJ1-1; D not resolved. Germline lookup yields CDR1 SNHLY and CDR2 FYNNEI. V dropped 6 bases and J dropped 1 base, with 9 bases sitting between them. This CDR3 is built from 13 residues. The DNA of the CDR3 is TGTGCCAGCAGAAGACAAACGAACACTGAAGCTTTCTTT. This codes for CASRRQTNTEAFF.

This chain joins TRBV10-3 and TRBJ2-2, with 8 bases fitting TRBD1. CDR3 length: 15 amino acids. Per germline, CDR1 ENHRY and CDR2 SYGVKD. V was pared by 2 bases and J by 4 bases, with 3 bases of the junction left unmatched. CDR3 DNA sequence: TGTGCCATCAGTGAGGCCGACAGGGGCACCGGGGAGCTGTTTTTT. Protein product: CAISEADRGTGELFF.

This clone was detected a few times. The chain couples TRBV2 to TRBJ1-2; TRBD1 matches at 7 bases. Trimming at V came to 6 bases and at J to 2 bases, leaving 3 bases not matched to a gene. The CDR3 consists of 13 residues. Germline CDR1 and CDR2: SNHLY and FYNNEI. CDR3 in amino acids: CASRGQRNYGYTF. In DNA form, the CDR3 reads TGTGCCAGCAGGGGACAGAGAAACTATGGCTACACCTTC.

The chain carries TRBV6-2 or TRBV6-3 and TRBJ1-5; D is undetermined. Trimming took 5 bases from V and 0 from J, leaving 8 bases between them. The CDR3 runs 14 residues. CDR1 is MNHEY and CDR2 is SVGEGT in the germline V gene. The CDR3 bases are TGTGCCAGCAGTCTCGACAATAGCAATCAGCCCCAGCATTTT. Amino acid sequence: CASSLDNSNQPQHF.